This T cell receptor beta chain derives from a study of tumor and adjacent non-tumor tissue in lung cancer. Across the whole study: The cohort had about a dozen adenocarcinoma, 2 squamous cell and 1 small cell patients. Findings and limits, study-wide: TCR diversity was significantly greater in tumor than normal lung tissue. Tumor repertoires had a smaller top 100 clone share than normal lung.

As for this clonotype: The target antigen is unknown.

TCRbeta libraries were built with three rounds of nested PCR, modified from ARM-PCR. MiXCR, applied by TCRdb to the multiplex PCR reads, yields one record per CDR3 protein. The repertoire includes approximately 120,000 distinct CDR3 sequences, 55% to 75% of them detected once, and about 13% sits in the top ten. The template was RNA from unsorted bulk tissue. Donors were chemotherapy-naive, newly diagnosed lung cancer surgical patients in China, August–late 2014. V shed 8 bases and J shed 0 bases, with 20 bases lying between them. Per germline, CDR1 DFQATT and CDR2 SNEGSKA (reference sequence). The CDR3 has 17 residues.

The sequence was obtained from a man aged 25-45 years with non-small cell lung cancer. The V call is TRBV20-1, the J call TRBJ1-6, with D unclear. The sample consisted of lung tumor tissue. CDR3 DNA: TGCAGTCCTGGAGGTGGTTCCAAGAGCTCCTATAATTCACCCCTCCACTTT. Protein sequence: CSPGGGSKSSYNSPLHF.